These 26 T cell receptor beta chains were sequenced from one sample in a study of blood T cells in healthy people across ages. Together with a sample-barcoded 5' primer, a J-beta primer mix was included in a second PCR lasting about 6 to 11 cycles. TCRdb re-called the 5' RACE reads through MiXCR, storing one row per CDR3 protein. The data show over 1,300,000 distinct CDR3 sequences, approximately 59% seen once. The sample was blood. These receptors all stem from a man aged 18 to 30 in good health.

The chain is built from TRBV4-1 and TRBJ1-4; D gene uncertain. Germline V CDR1 and CDR2: MGHRA, YSYEKL. The CDR3 totals 16 residues. The ends were cut back, 1 base at V and 5 bases at J, with 14 bases in the middle. CDR3 protein: CASSQARTEKNEKLFF. CDR3 sequence (DNA): TGCGCCAGCAGCCAAGCCCGGACGGAAAAGAATGAAAAACTGTTTTTT.

The rearrangement joins TRBV4-3 to TRBJ1-4; maybe TRBD1 (5 bases). The CDR3 contains 13 residues. V was trimmed by 0 bases and J by 10 bases, leaving 9 bases between them. Germline CDR1 reads LGHNA; CDR2 reads YSLEER. The CDR3 here is CASSQDWGGKLFF. CDR3 DNA sequence: TGCGCCAGCAGCCAAGATTGGGGGGGAAAACTGTTTTTT.

This sequence joins TRBV4-1 and TRBJ2-7; no firm D call. V lost 0 bases to trimming and J lost 2 bases, with 11 bases between them. CDR3 length: 15 residues. Germline loops: CDR1 MGHRA, CDR2 YSYEKL. The CDR3 nucleotides read TGCGCCAGCAGCCAAGAGACACACAGCCCCTACGAGCAGTACTTC. It yields the protein CASSQETHSPYEQYF.

The V call is TRBV7-9, the J call TRBJ2-4, with 7 positions matching TRBD1. The J call is in doubt because the DNA end fits TRBJ2-7 better. Germline lookup yields CDR1 SEHNR and CDR2 FQNEAQ (reference sequence). The CDR3 has 14 amino acids. In DNA, the CDR3 is TGTGCCAGCAGCGCGCGAACAGGGGTCTACGAGCAGTACTTC. Encoded protein: CASSARTGVYEQYF.

The chain recombines TRBV29-1 with TRBJ2-1, with 10 nucleotides matching TRBD1. This CDR3 is built from 15 residues. Germline CDR1 is SQVTM and CDR2 is ANQGSEA. Trimming took 6 bases from V and 8 from J; bases not matched to a gene: 13. The CDR3 spells CSVETPGQGPDEQFF. The DNA for the CDR3 is TGCAGCGTCGAAACTCCGGGACAGGGGCCTGATGAGCAGTTCTTC.

This chain links TRBV6-5 with TRBJ2-5, with D perhaps being TRBD1 or TRBD2 (5 bases each). CDR1 is MNHEY and CDR2 is SVGAGI in the germline V gene. The CDR3 runs to 14 residues. V was trimmed by 10 bases and J by 2 bases, leaving 17 bases between them. This chain's CDR3 is CATRGESVQETQYF. The CDR3 region has the DNA TGTGCCACCCGAGGGGAATCGGTACAAGAGACCCAGTACTTC.

The V call is TRBV20-1, the J call TRBJ2-1; TRBD1 matches at 7 bases. The V segment lost 1 base and the J segment 0 bases; nucleotides outside the gene matches: 15. The CDR3 has 19 residues. Germline values: CDR1 DFQATT, CDR2 SNEGSKA (reference sequence). The CDR3 here is CSARVADRRWVSSYNEQFF. The CDR3 region has the DNA TGCAGTGCTAGAGTGGCGGACAGGCGATGGGTGAGCTCCTACAATGAGCAGTTCTTC.

This clonotype turned up a few times. The rearrangement joins TRBV4-3 to TRBJ1-2; 7 bases fit TRBD1. Germline-derived CDR1 and CDR2 are LGHNA and YSLEER. V shed 0 bases, J shed 8 bases, and the junction held 9 bases outside the gene matches. This CDR3 spans 15 amino acids. The CDR3 spells CASSQDLGGGRGYTF. Written as DNA, the CDR3 is TGCGCCAGCAGCCAAGATCTAGGGGGCGGTAGGGGCTACACCTTC.

The chain uses TRBV29-1 and TRBJ1-2; 9 bases match TRBD1. The CDR3 spans 14 residues. V lost 7 bases and J lost 1; bases outside the gene matches: 7. Germline CDR1 reads SQVTM; CDR2 reads ANQGSEA. The CDR3 is CSARRTGVNYGYTF. The CDR3 nucleotides are TGCAGCGCCCGCCGGACAGGGGTTAACTATGGCTACACCTTC.

This clonotype was detected only once. This chain connects TRBV5-6 to TRBJ2-1, with 8 bases identical to TRBD1. This CDR3 is 16 amino acids long. The V segment lost 7 bases and the J segment 0 bases; nucleotides outside the gene matches: 9. Germline V gene data show CDR1 as SGHDT and CDR2 as YYEEEE. Here the CDR3 DNA reads TGTGCCAGCGAACCAAGACAGGGGATCTCCTACAATGAGCAGTTCTTC. Its translation is CASEPRQGISYNEQFF.

The chain has TRBV25-1 and TRBJ2-5, with D possibly being TRBD2 (5 bases). This CDR3 is 13 amino acids long. V was trimmed by 2 bases and J by 5 bases, leaving 9 bases between them. Germline V gene lookup returns CDR1 MGHDK and CDR2 SYGVNS. The DNA of the CDR3 is TGTGCCAGCAGTGAAACGGGGATCGAGACCCAGTACTTC. Encoded protein: CASSETGIETQYF.

This clonotype came up a few times. The chain recombines TRBV11-2 with TRBJ1-2, with a tentative D call TRBD1 (6 bases). Per the germline V gene, CDR1 is SGHAT and CDR2 is FQNNGV. The V gene lost 2 bases and the J gene lost 7 bases, with 11 bases spanning the gap. This CDR3 contains 13 residues. The CDR3 DNA sequence: TGTGCCAGCAGCTTATCAGGGGTCGGTGGCTACACCTTC. It encodes CASSLSGVGGYTF.

The J gene is TRBJ2-3, the V gene TRBV12-3 or TRBV12-4; TRBD1 matches at 9 bases. The ends lost 6 bases at V and 0 bases at J; junction bases unmatched: 4. This CDR3 has 15 residues. The CDR3 sequence is CASRLTGGSTDTQYF. CDR3 DNA sequence: TGTGCCAGCAGGTTGACAGGGGGAAGCACAGATACGCAGTATTTT.

The rearrangement links TRBV5-1 to TRBJ2-7; D is perhaps TRBD1 (5 bases). The CDR3 is 15 amino acids. Trimming took 0 bases from V and 4 from J, leaving 14 bases between them. Per the germline V gene, CDR1 is SGHRS and CDR2 is YFSETQ. The CDR3 bases are TGCGCCAGCAGCTTGGAGGAGAACAGGAGTTACGAGCAGTACTTC. This gives the protein CASSLEENRSYEQYF.

The chain links TRBV9 to TRBJ1-1, with no clear D. There are 13 residues in the CDR3. CDR1 and CDR2 from the germline V gene are SGDLS and YYNGEE. Trimming shortened V by 4 bases and J by 1 base, and 8 bases separated the two germline ends. CDR3 bases: TGTGCCAGCAGCACAGTACGGAACACTGAAGCTTTCTTT. This encodes CASSTVRNTEAFF.

This chain links TRBV5-1 with TRBJ1-4, with 10 bases identical to TRBD1. The CDR3 covers 14 residues. Trimming at V came to 8 bases and at J to 1 base, leaving 2 bases not matched to a gene. Germline-derived CDR1 and CDR2 are SGHRS and YFSETQ. This CDR3 is CASRTGGTNEKLFF. In DNA form, the CDR3 reads TGCGCCAGTCGGACAGGGGGAACTAATGAAAAACTGTTTTTT.

This clonotype has at least ten counts. The genes are TRBV20-1 and TRBJ2-7; D is ambiguous. Trimming took off 0 bases at V and 4 bases at J, with 7 bases between the two ends. Per the germline V gene, CDR1 is DFQATT and CDR2 is SNEGSKA (reference sequence). The length of the CDR3 is 12 residues. The CDR3 is CSAREGLYEQYF. Written as DNA, the CDR3 is TGCAGTGCTAGAGAAGGGCTTTACGAGCAGTACTTC.

The chain has TRBV9 and TRBJ1-2; the D is unclear. Germline CDR1 reads SGDLS; CDR2 reads YYNGEE. The CDR3 is 14 residues long. The germline V and J ends were trimmed by 1 base and 4 bases, with 11 bases remaining between them. CDR3 in DNA: TGTGCCAGCAGCGTACAAACAGCATCCTATGGCTACACCTTC. This translates into CASSVQTASYGYTF.

The V and J genes are TRBV24-1 and TRBJ2-4; 7 bases map to TRBD2. V gave up 5 bases and J gave up 4 bases; unmatched junction bases: 4. This CDR3 contains 14 residues. The germline V gene has CDR1 KGHDR and CDR2 SFDVKD. CDR3 residues: CATSVGGSKNIQYF. The CDR3 DNA reads TGTGCCACCAGTGTGGGGGGGAGTAAAAACATTCAGTACTTC.

CDR3 amino acids: CASSLKAGKYQETQYF. The CDR3 nucleotides are TGTGCCAGCAGCTTAAAAGCGGGGAAGTACCAAGAGACCCAGTACTTC. V usage is TRBV11-3 and J usage is TRBJ2-5; 7 nucleotides agree with TRBD2. V was clipped by 2 bases and J by 0 bases; unmatched bases: 6. The CDR3 is 16 residues long. Germline V CDR1 and CDR2: SGHNT, YENEEA.

The rearrangement joins TRBV3-1 to TRBJ2-3; 10 bases align to TRBD2. Germline CDR1 is LGHDT and CDR2 is YNNKEL (reference sequence). J lost 7 bases, V lost 4 bases, and 8 bases had no gene match. The CDR3 is 15 residues long. CDR3: CASSLTGTSEYTQYF. The CDR3 DNA sequence: TGTGCCAGCAGCCTAACCGGGACTAGCGAATATACGCAGTATTTT.

This chain links TRBV20-1 with TRBJ2-5; TRBD1 or TRBD2 may be the D gene (5 bases each). CDR1 is DFQATT, CDR2 SNEGSKA, per germline (reference sequence). Trimming shortened V by 0 bases and J by 5 bases, and 16 bases separated the two germline ends. This CDR3 is 15 amino acids long. The CDR3 DNA reads as TGCAGTGCTAGAGATTTCGGTCCCGGGGCGGAGACCCAGTACTTC. This codes for CSARDFGPGAETQYF.

The gene calls are TRBV10-2 and TRBJ2-1; 8 bases align to TRBD2. The germline V gene has CDR1 WSHSY and CDR2 SAAADI. Trimming cost V 4 bases and J 7 bases; bases outside gene matches: 9. CDR3 length equals 15 residues. The CDR3 DNA reads TGCGCCAGCAGTGGTGTAGCGGGGATGGGGAATGAGCAGTTCTTC. Amino acids: CASSGVAGMGNEQFF.

This chain links TRBV27 with TRBJ2-5, with TRBD2 identical over 7 bases. Matching the DNA end better, TRBJ2-7 makes the J call doubtful. The CDR3 consists of 15 residues. Germline CDR1 and CDR2: MNHEY and SMNVEV (reference sequence). The CDR3 protein is CASSFFGGSLYEQYF. In DNA, the CDR3 is TGTGCCAGCAGTTTTTTCGGGGGGTCGTTGTACGAGCAGTACTTC.

J is TRBJ2-7 and V is TRBV11-2; TRBD1 might be the D (6 bases). The length of the CDR3 is 15 residues. The V gene's germline CDR1 is SGHAT and CDR2 FQNNGV. V shed 3 bases and J shed 6 bases, with 18 bases lying between them. The CDR3: CASSLGTGTQREQYF. The CDR3 region has the DNA TGTGCCAGCAGCTTGGGTACCGGGACACAACGCGAGCAGTACTTC.

The J gene is TRBJ2-1, the V gene TRBV4-1, with 12 positions matching TRBD1. V was clipped by 5 bases and J by 8 bases; unmatched bases: 10. There are 16 residues in the CDR3. Germline CDR1 is MGHRA and CDR2 is YSYEKL. The CDR3 reads CASSSAGTGGFYEQFF. The DNA for the CDR3 is TGCGCCAGCAGCTCTGCCGGGACAGGGGGCTTCTATGAGCAGTTCTTC.